The rows below give T cell receptor beta chains drawn from one sample of a study of graft-versus-host responses after intestinal transplantation. No antigen has been assigned to these receptors. The assay was immunoSEQ multiplex PCR, and TCRdb's table has in-frame clones only and misses some. The sample records some 130,000 clones, 85% to 95% being singletons. The sequencing here drew on unstimulated CD4+ T cells sorted from spleen or lymph node cells, taken before intestinal transplant. Source of these receptors: a human donor who received an intestinal transplant. Both conserved end residues are part of each CDR3. For some rows the clone size is stated as once, few or many, or as a class when expanded; others skip it.

J | size | length | V | CDR3
TRBJ1-5 | once | 12 | TRBV28 | CASSLSSQAQHF
TRBJ1-2 | . | 14 | TRBV5-1 | CASSLMTGDYGYTF
TRBJ1-2 | . | 14 | TRBV19 | CASSSSDKDYGYTF
. | . | 11 | TRBV6-1 | CASGRAYEQYF
TRBJ2-7 | . | 11 | TRBV6-5 | CASQSTYEQYF
TRBJ2-3 | . | 13 | TRBV18 | CASSPRGTDTQYF
TRBJ2-2 | . | 12 | TRBV18 | CASRIYTGELFF
TRBJ1-1 | . | 14 | TRBV5-4 | CASGTERMNTEAFF
TRBJ2-5 | once | 14 | TRBV11-2 | CASSSLGRQETQYF
TRBJ2-2 | . | 13 | TRBV7-3 | CASSAKRGGELFF
TRBJ2-5 | once | 13 | TRBV28 | CASQGSSEETQYF
TRBJ2-1 | . | 15 | TRBV14 | CASSQGGTVYNEQFF
TRBJ2-3 | . | 14 | TRBV29-1 | CSVEVGQGADTQYF
TRBJ2-5 | . | 14 | TRBV7-9 | CASSLFGVKETQYF
TRBJ2-2 | . | 14 | TRBV2 | CASSDPGDTGELFF
TRBJ2-6 | . | 16 | TRBV6-5 | CASSYSRLSGANVLTF
TRBJ1-1 | . | 13 | TRBV2 | CASNKQVNTEAFF
TRBJ2-5 | once | 17 | TRBV27 | CASSPRASGRDQETQYF
TRBJ2-2 | once | 13 | TRBV11-3 | CASSSPAGGELFF
TRBJ1-5 | . | 13 | TRBV5-1 | CASSLDGGQPQHF
TRBJ2-6 | . | 15 | TRBV18 | CASSPAVSGANVLTF
TRBJ2-3 | . | 15 | TRBV2 | CASSGGQTSTDTQYF
TRBJ2-3 | . | 14 | TRBV7-3 | CASSSDRHTDTQYF
TRBJ1-3 | . | 13 | TRBV30 | CASNPLSGNTIYF
TRBJ1-4 | few | 12 | TRBV23-1 | CASSPRGEELFF
TRBJ2-7 | . | 13 | TRBV11-2 | CASSITDFPHQYF
TRBJ2-6 | . | 17 | TRBV6-4 | CASRPGPFGSGANVLTF
TRBJ2-3 | . | 13 | TRBV7-3 | CASSLQGGDTQYF
TRBJ1-2 | . | 11 | TRBV20-1 | CSATTNYGYTF
TRBJ2-1 | . | 18 | TRBV7-9 | CASSLAQGSGSVYNEQFF
TRBJ1-2 | . | 15 | TRBV28 | CASSFATGGAGGYTF
TRBJ1-2 | . | 13 | TRBV19 | CASSQTGQSGYTF
TRBJ2-6 | once | 16 | TRBV7-3 | CASSSTPFSGANVLTF
TRBJ2-7 | few | 13 | TRBV6-5 | CASSYHGSYEQYF
TRBJ1-1 | . | 17 | TRBV9 | CASSVGMGDREGREAFF
TRBJ2-1 | . | 14 | TRBV19 | CASLAGPNYNEQFF
TRBJ1-5 | . | 15 | TRBV5-8 | CASSRGQGGNQPQHF
TRBJ1-5 | . | 15 | TRBV6-5 | CASSPDGVRNQPQHF
TRBJ1-2 | . | 10 | TRBV20-1 | CSVSIENYTF
TRBJ1-3 | . | 14 | TRBV2 | CASSEGFPGNTIYF
TRBJ2-7 | . | 15 | TRBV7-9 | CASSLADPAIYEQYF
TRBJ2-7 | . | 15 | TRBV11-2 | CASSLGLAGYYEQYF
TRBJ2-3 | . | 14 | TRBV21-1 | CASRTGPSTDTQYF
TRBJ1-1 | . | 15 | TRBV7-2 | CASSPMGHSNTEAFF
TRBJ2-2 | . | 19 | TRBV30 | CAWRGLASGRVLKTGELFF